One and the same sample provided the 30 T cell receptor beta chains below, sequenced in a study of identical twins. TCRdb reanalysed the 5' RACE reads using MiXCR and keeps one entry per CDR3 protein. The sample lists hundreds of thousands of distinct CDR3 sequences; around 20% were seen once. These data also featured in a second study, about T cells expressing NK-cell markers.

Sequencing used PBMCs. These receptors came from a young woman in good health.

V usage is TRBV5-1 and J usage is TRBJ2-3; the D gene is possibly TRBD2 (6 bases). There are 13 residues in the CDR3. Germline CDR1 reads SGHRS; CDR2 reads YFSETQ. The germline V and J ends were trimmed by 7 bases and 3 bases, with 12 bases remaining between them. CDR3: CASAGLGTDTQYF. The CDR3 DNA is TGCGCCAGCGCGGGGCTCGGGACAGATACGCAGTATTTT.

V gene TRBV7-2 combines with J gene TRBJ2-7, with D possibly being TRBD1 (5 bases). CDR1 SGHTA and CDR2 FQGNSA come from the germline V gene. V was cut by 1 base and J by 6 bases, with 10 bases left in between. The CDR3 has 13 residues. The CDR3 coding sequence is TGTGCCAGCAGCTTAGAGGGCAGGGTCGAGCAGTACTTC. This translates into CASSLEGRVEQYF.

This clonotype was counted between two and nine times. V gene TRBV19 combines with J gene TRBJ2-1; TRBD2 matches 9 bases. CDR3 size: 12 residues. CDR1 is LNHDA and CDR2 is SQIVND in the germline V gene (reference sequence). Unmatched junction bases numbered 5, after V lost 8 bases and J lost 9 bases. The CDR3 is CASRTSALEQFF. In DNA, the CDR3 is TGTGCCAGTCGGACTAGCGCCCTTGAGCAGTTCTTC.

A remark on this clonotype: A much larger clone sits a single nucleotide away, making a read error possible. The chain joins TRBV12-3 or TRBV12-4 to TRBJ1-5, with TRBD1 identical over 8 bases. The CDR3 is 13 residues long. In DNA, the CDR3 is TGTGCCAGCCGGATACAGGGGGGTCAGTCCCAGCATTTT. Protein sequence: CASRIQGGQSQHF.

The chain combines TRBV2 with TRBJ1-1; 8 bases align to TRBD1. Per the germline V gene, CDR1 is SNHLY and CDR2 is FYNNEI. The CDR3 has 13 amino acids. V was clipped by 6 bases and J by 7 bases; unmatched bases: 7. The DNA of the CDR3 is TGTGCCAGCAGCGACAGGGGAAAAAATGAAGCTTTCTTT. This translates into CASSDRGKNEAFF.

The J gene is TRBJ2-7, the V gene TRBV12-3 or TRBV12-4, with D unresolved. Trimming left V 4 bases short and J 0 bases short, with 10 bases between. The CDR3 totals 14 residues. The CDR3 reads CASSYQGYSYEQYF. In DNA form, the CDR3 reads TGTGCCAGCAGTTACCAAGGATACTCCTACGAGCAGTACTTC.

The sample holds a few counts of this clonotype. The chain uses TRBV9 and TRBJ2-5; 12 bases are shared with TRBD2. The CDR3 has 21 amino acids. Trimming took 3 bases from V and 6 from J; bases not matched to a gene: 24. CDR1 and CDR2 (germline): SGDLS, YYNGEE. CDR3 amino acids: CASSDPRGTSGPERSGKTQYF. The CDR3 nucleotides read TGTGCCAGCAGCGACCCACGAGGGACTAGCGGGCCCGAGAGGTCGGGCAAGACCCAGTACTTC.

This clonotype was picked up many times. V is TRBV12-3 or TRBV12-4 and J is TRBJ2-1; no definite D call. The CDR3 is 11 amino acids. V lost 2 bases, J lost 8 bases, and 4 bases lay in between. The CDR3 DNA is TGTGCCAGCAGTTTATTGTATGAGCAGTTCTTC. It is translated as CASSLLYEQFF.

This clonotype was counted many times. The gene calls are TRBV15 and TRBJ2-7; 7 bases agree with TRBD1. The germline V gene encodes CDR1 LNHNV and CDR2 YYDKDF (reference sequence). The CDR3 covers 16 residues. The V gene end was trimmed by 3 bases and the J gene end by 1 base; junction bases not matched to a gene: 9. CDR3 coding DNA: TGTGCCACCAGCAGCCGACAGGGAAAAGAATCCTACGAGCAGTACTTC. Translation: CATSSRQGKESYEQYF.

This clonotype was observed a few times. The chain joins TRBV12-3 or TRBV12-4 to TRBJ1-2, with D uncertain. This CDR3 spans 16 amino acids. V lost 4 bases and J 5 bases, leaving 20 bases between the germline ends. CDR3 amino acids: CASSSLHIQKGYGYTF. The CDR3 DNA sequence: TGTGCCAGCAGTTCACTGCATATACAGAAAGGTTATGGCTACACCTTC.

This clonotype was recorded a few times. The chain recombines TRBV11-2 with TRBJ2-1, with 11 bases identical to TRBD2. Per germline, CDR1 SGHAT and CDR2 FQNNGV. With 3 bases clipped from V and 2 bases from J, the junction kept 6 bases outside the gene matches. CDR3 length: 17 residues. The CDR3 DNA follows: TGTGCCAGCAGCTTTGGACTAGCGGGTCAAACCTACAATGAGCAGTTCTTC. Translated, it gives CASSFGLAGQTYNEQFF.

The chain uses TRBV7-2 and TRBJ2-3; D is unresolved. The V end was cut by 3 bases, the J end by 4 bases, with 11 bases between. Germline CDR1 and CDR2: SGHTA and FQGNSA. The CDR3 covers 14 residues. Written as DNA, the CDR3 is TGTGCCAGCAGCTTGCGAACAGCGTCAGATACGCAGTATTTT. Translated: CASSLRTASDTQYF.

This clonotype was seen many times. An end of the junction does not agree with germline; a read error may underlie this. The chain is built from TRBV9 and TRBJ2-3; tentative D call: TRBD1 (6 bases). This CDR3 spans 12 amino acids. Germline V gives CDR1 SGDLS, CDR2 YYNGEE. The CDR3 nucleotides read TGCGCCAGCAGTGTAGGGGGAGATACGCAGTATTTT. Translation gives CASSVGGDTQYF.

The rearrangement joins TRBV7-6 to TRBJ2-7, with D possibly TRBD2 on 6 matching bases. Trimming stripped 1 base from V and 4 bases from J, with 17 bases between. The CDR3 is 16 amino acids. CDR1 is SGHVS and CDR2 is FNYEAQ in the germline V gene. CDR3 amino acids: CASSLGRGGSLYEQYF. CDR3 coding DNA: TGTGCCAGCAGCTTAGGGCGGGGTGGCAGTCTTTACGAGCAGTACTTC.

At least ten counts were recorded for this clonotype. The CDR3 DNA sequence: TGTGCCAGCAGCGTAGGAGAGGGGCGAGGTGAAAAACTGTTTTTT. This encodes CASSVGEGRGEKLFF. V gene TRBV9 combines with J gene TRBJ1-4; possible D gene TRBD1, 5 bases. The germline gives CDR1 SGDLS, CDR2 YYNGEE. Deletions cut 0 bases from V and 7 bases from J, with 13 bases between. The CDR3 is 15 amino acids. Supplemented by reference TRBV9 and TRBJ1-4, the full variable domain reads DSGVTQTPKHLITATGQRVTLRCSPRSGDLSVYWYQQSLDQGLQFLIQYYNGEERAKGNILERFSAQQFPDLHSELNLSSLELGDSALYFCASSVGEGRGEKLFFGSGTQLSVL.

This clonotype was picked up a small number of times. The CDR3 DNA sequence: TGTGCCAGCACCCCCCTCTTGACCCGAAGAGTCTACGAGCAGTACTTC. It specifies CASTPLLTRRVYEQYF. The V gene is TRBV28, the J gene TRBJ2-7, with no clear D. Germline V gene data show CDR1 as MDHEN and CDR2 as SYDVKM. The V gene lost 7 bases and the J gene lost 3 bases, with 22 bases spanning the gap. The CDR3 length is 16 residues.

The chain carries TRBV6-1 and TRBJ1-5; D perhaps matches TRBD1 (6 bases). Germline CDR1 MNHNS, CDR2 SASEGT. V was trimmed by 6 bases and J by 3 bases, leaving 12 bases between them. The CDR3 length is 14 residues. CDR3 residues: CASRAQGTNQPQHF. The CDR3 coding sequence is TGTGCCAGCAGGGCCCAGGGGACCAATCAGCCCCAGCATTTT.

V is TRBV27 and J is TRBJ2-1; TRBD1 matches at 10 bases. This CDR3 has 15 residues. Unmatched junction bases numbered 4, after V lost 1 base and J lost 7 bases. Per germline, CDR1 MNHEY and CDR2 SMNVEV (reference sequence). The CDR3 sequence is CASSLLTGGGNEQFF. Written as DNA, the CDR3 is TGTGCCAGCAGTTTATTGACAGGGGGCGGGAATGAGCAGTTCTTC.

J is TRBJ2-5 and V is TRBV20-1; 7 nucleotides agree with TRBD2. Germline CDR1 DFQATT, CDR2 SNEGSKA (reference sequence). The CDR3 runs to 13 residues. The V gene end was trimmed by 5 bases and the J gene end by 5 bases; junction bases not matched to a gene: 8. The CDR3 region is CSALLGAGETQYF. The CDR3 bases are TGCAGTGCTTTGCTAGGAGCGGGGGAGACCCAGTACTTC.

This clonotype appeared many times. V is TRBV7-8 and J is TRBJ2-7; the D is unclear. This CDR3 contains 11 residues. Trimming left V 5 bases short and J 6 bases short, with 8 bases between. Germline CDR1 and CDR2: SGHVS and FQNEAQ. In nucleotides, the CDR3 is TGTGCCAGCAGCCCCGTCTCCGAGCAGTACTTC. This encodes CASSPVSEQYF.

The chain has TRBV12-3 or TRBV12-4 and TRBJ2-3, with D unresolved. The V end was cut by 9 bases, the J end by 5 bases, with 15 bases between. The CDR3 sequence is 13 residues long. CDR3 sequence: CASRNFLRDTQYF. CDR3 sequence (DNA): TGTGCCAGTAGAAACTTCCTTCGAGATACGCAGTATTTT.

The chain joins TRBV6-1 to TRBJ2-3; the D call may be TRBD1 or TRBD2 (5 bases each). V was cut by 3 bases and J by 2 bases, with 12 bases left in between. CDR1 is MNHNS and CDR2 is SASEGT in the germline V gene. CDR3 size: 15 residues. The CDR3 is CASSDFSGTTDTQYF. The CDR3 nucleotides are TGTGCCAGCAGTGACTTTTCGGGGACCACAGATACGCAGTATTTT.

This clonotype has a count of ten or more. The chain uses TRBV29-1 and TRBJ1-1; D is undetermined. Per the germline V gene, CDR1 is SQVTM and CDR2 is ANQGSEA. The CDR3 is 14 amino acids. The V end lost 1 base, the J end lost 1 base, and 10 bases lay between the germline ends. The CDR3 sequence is CSVEGPGKNTEAFF. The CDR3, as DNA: TGCAGCGTTGAAGGTCCAGGCAAGAACACTGAAGCTTTCTTT.

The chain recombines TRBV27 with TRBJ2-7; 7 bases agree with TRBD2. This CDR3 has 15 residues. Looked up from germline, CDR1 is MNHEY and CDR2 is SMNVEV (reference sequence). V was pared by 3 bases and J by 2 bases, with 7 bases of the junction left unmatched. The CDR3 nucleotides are TGTGCCAGCAGTTTCCAACGGGAGGTCCCCTACGAGCAGTACTTC. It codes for CASSFQREVPYEQYF.

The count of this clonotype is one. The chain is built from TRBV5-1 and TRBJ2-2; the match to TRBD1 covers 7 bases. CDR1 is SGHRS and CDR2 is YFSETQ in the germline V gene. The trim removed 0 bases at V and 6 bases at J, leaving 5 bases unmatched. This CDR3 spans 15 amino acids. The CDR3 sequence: CASSLERGHSGELFF. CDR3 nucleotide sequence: TGCGCCAGCAGCTTGGAAAGGGGGCATTCCGGGGAGCTGTTTTTT.

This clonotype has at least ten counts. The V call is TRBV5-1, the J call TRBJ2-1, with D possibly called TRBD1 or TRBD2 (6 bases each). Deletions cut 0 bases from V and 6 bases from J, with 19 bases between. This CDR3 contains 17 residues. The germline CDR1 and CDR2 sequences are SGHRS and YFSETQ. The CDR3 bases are TGCGCCAGCAGCTTGGCCTCGTGGGGGCGGGGAAGCAATGAGCAGTTCTTC. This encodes CASSLASWGRGSNEQFF.

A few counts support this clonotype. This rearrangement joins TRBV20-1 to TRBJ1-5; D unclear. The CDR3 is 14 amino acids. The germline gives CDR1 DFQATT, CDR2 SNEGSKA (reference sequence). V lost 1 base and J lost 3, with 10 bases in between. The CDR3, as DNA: TGCAGTGCTAGAGGGGGTCAGCTCAATCAGCCCCAGCATTTT. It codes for CSARGGQLNQPQHF.

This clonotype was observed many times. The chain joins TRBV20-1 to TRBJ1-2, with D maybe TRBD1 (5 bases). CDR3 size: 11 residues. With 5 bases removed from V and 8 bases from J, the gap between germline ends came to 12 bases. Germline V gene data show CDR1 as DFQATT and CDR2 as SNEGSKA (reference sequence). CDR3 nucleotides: TGCAGTGCTTGGACACCTCCGGGCTACACCTTC. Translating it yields CSAWTPPGYTF.

The CDR3 sequence: CSVVSAPDRGPYEQYF. DNA of the CDR3: TGCAGCGTTGTATCGGCTCCCGACAGGGGACCCTACGAGCAGTACTTC. The chain is built from TRBV29-1 and TRBJ2-7, with 8 bases fitting TRBD1. Germline V CDR1 and CDR2: SQVTM, ANQGSEA. V shed 4 bases and J 2 bases; nucleotides not matched to a gene: 13. The CDR3 is 16 amino acids.

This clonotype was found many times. In nucleotides, the CDR3 is TGCAGCGTTGTGGAAGGGGACTACACCTTC. It yields the protein CSVVEGDYTF. The chain recombines TRBV29-1 with TRBJ1-2; TRBD1 might be the D (5 bases). Germline V gene data show CDR1 as SQVTM and CDR2 as ANQGSEA. This CDR3 comprises 10 residues. Trimming took off 4 bases at V and 10 bases at J, with 10 bases between the two ends.